One and the same sample provided the 32 T cell receptor beta chains below, sequenced in a study of shared clonotypes between healthy human individuals. Using immunoSEQ multiplex PCR, the repertoire was profiled, and TCRdb retains in-frame clones only, with some absent. The table records hundreds of thousands of clones, approximately 95% of them present only once. Naive CD8 cells lacked CD45RO, underwent positive selection for CCR7 and left out terminally differentiated effector memory CD45RA+ cells. The sequenced material came from naive CD8+ T cells sorted from blood. The receptors stem from a woman under 40 in good health.

This rearrangement joins TRBV6-4 to TRBJ2-2, with 8 bases identical to TRBD2. V was clipped by 5 bases and J by 4 bases; unmatched bases: 0. The CDR3 runs 13 residues. Germline loops: CDR1 MRHNA, CDR2 SNTAGT. For the CDR3, the DNA is TGTGCCAGCAGTAGCGGGAGCACCGGGGAGCTGTTTTTT. It yields the protein CASSSGSTGELFF.

V gene TRBV2 combines with J gene TRBJ2-7, with D tentatively TRBD1 (6 bases). The germline V gene encodes CDR1 SNHLY and CDR2 FYNNEI. CDR3 length: 14 residues. Trimming took 7 bases from V and 3 from J, leaving 16 bases between them. The CDR3 region is CASIPEQGYYEQYF. The CDR3 nucleotides are TGTGCCAGCATCCCAGAACAGGGATACTACGAGCAGTACTTC. Supplemented by reference TRBV2 and TRBJ2-7, the full variable domain reads EPEVTQTPSHQVTQMGQEVILRCVPISNHLYFYWYRQILGQKVEFLVSFYNNEISEKSEIFDDQFSVERPDGSNFTLKIRSTKLEDSAMYFCASIPEQGYYEQYFGPGTRLTVT.

This chain joins TRBV2 and TRBJ1-2; possible D gene TRBD1, 5 bases. This CDR3 contains 14 residues. The ends were cut back, 4 bases at V and 3 bases at J, with 12 bases in the middle. Per the germline V gene, CDR1 is SNHLY and CDR2 is FYNNEI. The CDR3 loop reads CASSGGVSHYGYTF. CDR3 DNA sequence: TGTGCCAGCAGTGGGGGGGTGTCCCACTATGGCTACACCTTC.

This chain links TRBV7-9 with TRBJ2-3, with 7 bases identical to TRBD2. Trimming took 5 bases from V and 4 from J; bases not matched to a gene: 9. This CDR3 contains 15 residues. Germline V gene data show CDR1 as SEHNR and CDR2 as FQNEAQ (reference sequence). For the CDR3, the DNA is TGTGCCAGCAGCCCCCCGGGCGGGAGTTCAGATACGCAGTATTTT. Residues: CASSPPGGSSDTQYF.

This clone was picked up one time. In nucleotides, the CDR3 is TGTGCCAGCAGTTACAATGCCGGAAACACCATATATTTT. Residues: CASSYNAGNTIYF. The chain carries TRBV6-5 and TRBJ1-3; D ambiguous. The germline gives CDR1 MNHEY, CDR2 SVGAGI. V shed 2 bases and J shed 4 bases, with 6 bases lying between them. The CDR3 is 13 residues long.

The V gene is TRBV5-1, the J gene TRBJ2-1; maybe TRBD1 (7 bases). Germline values: CDR1 SGHRS, CDR2 YFSETQ. V was shortened by 0 bases and J by 9 bases, with 16 bases between the two germline ends. The CDR3 covers 15 residues. The CDR3 protein is CASSLGAQGGFEQFF. The CDR3 nucleotides are TGCGCCAGCAGCTTGGGGGCGCAGGGGGGCTTTGAGCAGTTCTTC.

This sequence joins TRBV18 and TRBJ2-1, with 7 positions matching TRBD2. Germline values: CDR1 KGHSH, CDR2 LQKENI. V was clipped by 3 bases and J by 0 bases; unmatched bases: 5. This CDR3 is 16 amino acids long. The CDR3 loop reads CASSPSGADSYNEQFF. CDR3 DNA: TGTGCCAGCTCACCCAGCGGGGCAGACTCCTACAATGAGCAGTTCTTC.

The rearrangement joins TRBV4-1 to TRBJ1-3; 9 bases map to TRBD1. The CDR3 runs to 14 residues. V dropped 2 bases and J dropped 4; count of bases not matched to a gene: 0. From germline, CDR1 is MGHRA and CDR2 YSYEKL. CDR3 sequence: CASSQTGGGNTIYF. CDR3 nucleotides: TGCGCCAGCAGCCAAACAGGGGGCGGAAACACCATATATTTT.

The CDR3 is CASSLAPGLAGQETQYF. CDR3 sequence (DNA): TGTGCCAGCAGCTTAGCCCCGGGACTAGCGGGACAAGAGACCCAGTACTTC. The chain has TRBV7-8 and TRBJ2-5; 13 bases are shared with TRBD2. V was pared by 0 bases and J by 2 bases, with 3 bases of the junction left unmatched. CDR1 SGHVS and CDR2 FQNEAQ come from the germline V gene. This CDR3 region has 17 residues.

This clone was counted a single time. The genes are TRBV28 and TRBJ1-1; TRBD1 might be the D (5 bases). The CDR3 covers 15 residues. Germline assignment: CDR1 MDHEN and CDR2 SYDVKM. Trimming took 7 bases from V and 3 from J, leaving 18 bases between them. This CDR3 reads CASNLVGGEYTEAFF. The CDR3 coding sequence is TGTGCCAGCAACCTTGTGGGGGGGGAGTACACTGAAGCTTTCTTT.

This clone was detected only once. The chain uses TRBV29-1 and TRBJ2-7; the match to TRBD1 covers 8 bases. Germline V gives CDR1 SQVTM, CDR2 ANQGSEA. The CDR3 totals 12 residues. V lost 4 bases, J lost 4 bases, and 3 bases stayed unmatched. The CDR3 spells CSVGTGKYEQYF. The DNA for the CDR3 is TGCAGCGTTGGGACAGGGAAGTACGAGCAGTACTTC.

For this clone: This specimen includes other DNA sequences encoding the same CDR3. This chain connects TRBV7-9 to TRBJ2-3; D is perhaps TRBD1 or TRBD2 (5 bases each). Looked up from germline, CDR1 is SEHNR and CDR2 is FQNEAQ (reference sequence). The CDR3 length is 12 residues. Trimming shortened V by 3 bases and J by 6 bases, and 7 bases separated the two germline ends. The CDR3 sequence: CASSLGPDTQYF. CDR3 nucleotide sequence: TGTGCCAGCAGCTTGGGACCGGATACGCAGTATTTT.

This clone was observed once. The rearrangement links TRBV19 to TRBJ2-3; D ambiguous. Trimming took off 0 bases at V and 0 bases at J, with 7 bases between the two ends. The CDR3 length is 15 residues. Germline lookup yields CDR1 LNHDA and CDR2 SQIVND (reference sequence). This CDR3 is CASSIEGFSTDTQYF. The CDR3 DNA follows: TGTGCCAGTAGTATAGAGGGCTTCAGCACAGATACGCAGTATTTT.

The rearrangement uses TRBV7-6 and TRBJ2-1; TRBD1 aligns across 10 bases. The junction had 2 bases not matched to a gene; V was cut back by 3 bases and J by 3 bases. This CDR3 region has 15 residues. Germline V gene lookup returns CDR1 SGHVS and CDR2 FNYEAQ. The CDR3 bases are TGTGCCAGCAGCTTCCGGGACAGGGGCTACAATGAGCAGTTCTTC. Translated, it gives CASSFRDRGYNEQFF.

This sequence joins TRBV9 and TRBJ2-7; possible D gene TRBD1, 5 bases. V was cut by 4 bases and J by 2 bases, with 13 bases left in between. The CDR3 runs 14 residues. The germline V gene encodes CDR1 SGDLS and CDR2 YYNGEE. As DNA, the CDR3 is TGTGCCAGCAGCACGACCGACAGCGCCTACGAGCAGTACTTC. It yields the protein CASSTTDSAYEQYF.

The rearrangement joins TRBV27 to TRBJ2-7, with TRBD1 identical over 8 bases. The CDR3 spans 15 residues. Germline lookup yields CDR1 MNHEY and CDR2 SMNVEV (reference sequence). J was trimmed by 5 bases and V by 2 bases; bases with no gene match: 8. The CDR3 sequence is CASSLRGTGFNEQYF. DNA of the CDR3: TGTGCCAGCAGTTTAAGAGGGACAGGTTTCAACGAGCAGTACTTC.

Concerning this clone itself: This sample includes further DNA sequences coding for the same CDR3. V usage is TRBV27 and J usage is TRBJ2-7; D is perhaps TRBD1 or TRBD2 (5 bases each). The germline CDR1 and CDR2 sequences are MNHEY and SMNVEV (reference sequence). The V end lost 6 bases, the J end lost 2 bases, and 11 bases lay between the germline ends. This CDR3 has 13 residues. CDR3 region: CASSIRGPYEQYF. The CDR3 coding sequence is TGTGCCAGCAGCATAAGGGGACCCTACGAGCAGTACTTC.

A remark on this clone: A junction end diverges from the germline sequence, so it may reflect a read error. The same CDR3 arises from other DNA sequences in this sample as well. The rearrangement joins TRBV19 to TRBJ2-7, with 14 bases that match TRBD2. Germline V CDR1 and CDR2: LNHDA, SQIVND (reference sequence). The CDR3 is 14 amino acids. CDR3 coding DNA: TGTGCCAGCCAGGGACTAGCGGGAGACTACGAGCAGTATTTC. This codes for CASQGLAGDYEQYF.

This clone was picked up one time. The rearrangement uses TRBV27 and TRBJ2-7, with D tentatively TRBD2 (5 bases). Trimming removed 6 bases from V and 5 bases from J, with 20 bases in between. The CDR3 spans 15 residues. Per germline, CDR1 MNHEY and CDR2 SMNVEV (reference sequence). CDR3 in amino acids: CASSHPTRDLHEQYF. CDR3 DNA sequence: TGTGCCAGCAGCCACCCCACTAGAGATCTCCACGAGCAGTACTTC.

This clone appeared once. The CDR3 is CASSPRGASTDTQYF. Here the CDR3 DNA reads TGTGCCAGTAGTCCCCGGGGCGCCAGCACAGATACGCAGTATTTT. The J gene is TRBJ2-3, the V gene TRBV19; D possibly matches TRBD1 or TRBD2 (5 bases each). Germline CDR1 is LNHDA and CDR2 is SQIVND (reference sequence). Trimming left V 5 bases short and J 0 bases short, with 12 bases between. The CDR3 loop spans 15 amino acids.

The chain couples TRBV29-1 to TRBJ2-7; D is perhaps TRBD2 (6 bases). The V gene's germline CDR1 is SQVTM and CDR2 ANQGSEA. V gave up 3 bases and J gave up 0 bases, with 21 bases separating them. The length of the CDR3 is 17 residues. In nucleotides, the CDR3 is TGCAGCGTTGATTCGGGAGATGGGGGTAGCCTCTCCTACGAGCAGTACTTC. Amino acids: CSVDSGDGGSLSYEQYF.

The V call is TRBV11-3, the J call TRBJ2-1; D is possibly TRBD2 (7 bases). The CDR3 extends over 16 amino acids. CDR1 and CDR2 from the germline V gene are SGHNT and YENEEA. V was cut by 2 bases and J by 3 bases, with 14 bases left in between. Written as DNA, the CDR3 is TGTGCCAGCAGCTTATCCGTAGGGGGGGACTACAATGAGCAGTTCTTC. Its protein product is CASSLSVGGDYNEQFF.

The chain joins TRBV6-5 to TRBJ2-1, with 7 bases matching TRBD2. V trimming: 6 bases; J trimming: 0 bases; junction bases outside the gene matches: 5. The CDR3 contains 15 residues. Germline V gene sequence: CDR1 MNHEY, CDR2 SVGAGI. CDR3: CASRTSHSSYNEQFF. CDR3 bases: TGTGCCAGCAGGACTAGCCACAGCTCCTACAATGAGCAGTTCTTC.

The chain carries TRBV29-1 and TRBJ1-1, with TRBD1 matching 8 bases. Trimming took 5 bases from V and 8 from J; bases not matched to a gene: 1. The CDR3 contains 10 residues. Per the germline V gene, CDR1 is SQVTM and CDR2 is ANQGSEA. The DNA of the CDR3 is TGCAGCGTTCGGGACAGGGAAGCTTTCTTT. This gives the protein CSVRDREAFF.

V usage is TRBV7-9 and J usage is TRBJ1-2; D remains ambiguous. Germline assignment: CDR1 SEHNR and CDR2 FQNEAQ (reference sequence). V gave up 0 bases and J gave up 4 bases, with 6 bases separating them. This CDR3 has 13 amino acids. Written as DNA, the CDR3 is TGTGCCAGCAGCTTAGCCAACCTCTATGGCTACACCTTC. Amino acids: CASSLANLYGYTF.

The V and J genes are TRBV5-5 and TRBJ2-7; 7 positions agree with TRBD1. The CDR3 consists of 13 residues. Per germline, CDR1 SGHKS and CDR2 YYEKEE (reference sequence). V was clipped by 5 bases and J by 6 bases; unmatched bases: 8. CDR3 DNA: TGTGCCAGCAGGGGCTTTGGGGACAGCGAGCAGTACTTC. Translated: CASRGFGDSEQYF.

The rearrangement links TRBV2 to TRBJ1-3, with unresolved D. The CDR3 is 15 amino acids. The germline V gene has CDR1 SNHLY and CDR2 FYNNEI. Trimming took off 7 bases at V and 0 bases at J, with 13 bases between the two ends. Here the CDR3 reads CASMGYRVSGNTIYF. In nucleotides, the CDR3 is TGTGCCAGCATGGGCTACAGAGTCTCTGGAAACACCATATATTTT.

Only one count was recorded for this clone. This chain joins TRBV10-3 and TRBJ2-5, with 9 bases matching TRBD2. Germline assignment: CDR1 ENHRY and CDR2 SYGVKD. The CDR3 covers 16 residues. The junction had 7 bases not matched to a gene; V was cut back by 5 bases and J by 0 bases. The CDR3 DNA reads TGTGCCATCAGTAGACTAGCGGCACCGTACCAAGAGACCCAGTACTTC. Translated, it gives CAISRLAAPYQETQYF.

The genes are TRBV29-1 and TRBJ2-2; maybe TRBD1 (6 bases). Germline values: CDR1 SQVTM, CDR2 ANQGSEA. The CDR3 is 20 residues long. With 7 bases removed from V and 0 bases from J, the gap between germline ends came to 30 bases. CDR3 sequence: CSGAIFGQSPEPANTGELFF. The CDR3 region has the DNA TGCAGCGGCGCCATATTTGGACAGTCCCCGGAGCCAGCGAACACCGGGGAGCTGTTTTTT.

The chain has TRBV6-5 and TRBJ1-1; tentatively, D is TRBD1 (5 bases). CDR1 is MNHEY and CDR2 is SVGAGI in the germline V gene. Trimming shortened V by 4 bases and J by 0 bases, and 12 bases separated the two germline ends. The CDR3 runs to 15 residues. CDR3 region: CASSSTDSMNTEAFF. Written as DNA, the CDR3 is TGTGCCAGCAGTTCAACAGACAGCATGAACACTGAAGCTTTCTTT.

The rearrangement uses TRBV19 and TRBJ1-1, with TRBD1 as a possible D gene (6 bases). V lost 4 bases to trimming and J lost 3 bases, with 12 bases between them. CDR1 is LNHDA and CDR2 is SQIVND in the germline V gene (reference sequence). The CDR3 is 14 amino acids. The CDR3 coding sequence is TGTGCCAGTAGTACAGGGGAATTCGACACTGAAGCTTTCTTT. This codes for CASSTGEFDTEAFF.

The V call is TRBV7-2, the J call TRBJ2-1; the match to TRBD2 covers 10 bases. The germline gives CDR1 SGHTA, CDR2 FQGNSA. The junction had 10 bases not matched to a gene; V was cut back by 4 bases and J by 4 bases. The CDR3 contains 17 residues. CDR3 region: CASSSIPGTSEYNEQFF. CDR3 DNA sequence: TGTGCCAGCAGCTCCATCCCCGGGACTAGCGAATACAATGAGCAGTTCTTC.